This paragraph covers one TCR beta chain sequence. It lacks a known antigen. The record has no base qualities; no much larger clone is one base away. These data come from a study of T-cell memory formation after mild COVID-19 (dated by TCRdb to the early 2020s). With respect to the entire study: TCR sequence clusters from the two donors were found to be largely donor specific. Two young, previously healthy adult volunteers, one female and one male, were included in the cohort. Longitudinal TCRalpha and TCRbeta repertoire sequencing tracked T-cell clones expanding and contracting after mild COVID-19 in a couple of donors.

PBMCs were isolated by Ficoll-Paque density gradient centrifugation. V drops 0 bases and J drops 0 bases, leaving 10 bases in between. CDR1 and CDR2, per the germline V gene, are SGHDT and YYEEEE. The CDR3 numbers 16 residues from cysteine through phenylalanine. The DNA shown is the 48-base CDR3, in frame from base 1. The sequencer was an Illumina NovaSeq 6000. TCRalpha and TCRbeta cDNA libraries were constructed by 5'RACE with constant-segment primers, with sample barcodes and unique molecular identifiers being introduced. RNA was extracted from every sample with Trizol reagent. Libraries were amplified in two PCR steps, with a second sample barcode and Illumina TruSeq adapters added in the second step. Sequencing of the libraries was done on an Illumina NovaSeq, producing 2 x 150 bp paired-end reads. The study's processing was this. Demultiplexing of reads and collapsing into UMI-guided consensus sequences were performed with migec v1.2.7. Using mixcr v2.1.11, UMI consensuses were aligned to TRA and TRB V and J templates and then assembled into clonotypes. A clonotype was counted as expanded or contracted only if both edgeR and NoisET called the change significant, with noise models trained on biological replicates. For edgeR calls, the thresholds were a false discovery rate-adjusted p below 0.01 and a log2 fold-change of 1. As an exploratory analysis of dynamics, PCA with hierarchical clustering was applied to max-normalized trajectories of the 1000 most abundant clonotypes. The CD4 or CD8 phenotype of responding clones was assigned using the separately sequenced CD4+ and CD8+ repertoires. TCRdb applied fastp at Q25 and MiXCR to the public reads, then kept only in-frame beta chains. Each entry is one CDR3 protein sequence, shown with its most common DNA and genes. TCRdb's processing, not the authors' own work, is the source of the V and J calls. Counted in this sample were 350,000 to 450,000 distinct CDR3 sequences; 24% of them appeared once. The top ten constitute 7.5% to 10% of the sample.

Findings and caveats that apply to the study as a whole: Contracting CD4+ clones were located mainly in the CM and EM memory subsets, whereas CD8+ clones were found to be enriched in EMRA. The second-wave clones that peaked on day 37 were not confirmed to be SARS-CoV-2 specific. Some responding clones were detected in pre-infection memory, suggesting pre-existing cross-reactive memory T cells joined the SARS-CoV-2 response. Balanced CD4/CD8 phenotypes were observed for clones contracting from day 15 to 85, whereas a bias towards CD4+ was observed for a second wave of clones expanding from day 15 to 37. Only a couple of mild cases were covered in the study, and larger cohorts including severe cases with pre-infection samples were considered necessary.

The source material was PBMCs or a T cell subset sorted from them (not recorded which). The chain is made from TRBV5-6 and TRBJ1-3, with the D gene not clear enough to name. The TCR was taken from an adult woman who had mild COVID-19 (a few samples of this study predate the infection). The sample titles of this study are shuffled in the database, so cell type and time point are left out; the donor was told from shared clones. At the DNA level, the sequence is TGTGCCAGCAGCTTGGAGGGCATCCTCTCTGGAAACACCATATATTTT. This encodes CASSLEGILSGNTIYF.